This entry lists 9 T cell receptor beta chains sequenced from one sample in a study of T cells after yellow fever vaccination. TCRdb re-called the 5' RACE reads with MiXCR, one entry per CDR3 protein. The repertoire holds around 550,000 distinct CDR3 sequences, 15% to 20% seen once, with over 11% in the top ten. The sample here was PBMCs, taken 15 days after the yellow fever booster vaccination. These receptors came from a man between 25 and 39 years old who received the YFV17D yellow fever vaccine.

This clonotype was recorded many times. This sequence joins TRBV12-3 or TRBV12-4 and TRBJ2-1, with 8 bases aligning to TRBD2. J lost 6 bases, V lost 1 base, and 8 bases had no gene match. The CDR3 totals 16 residues. CDR3 DNA: TGTGCCAGCAGTTTAGGGGCGGCAGGGACTAGCAATGAGCAGTTCTTC. It specifies CASSLGAAGTSNEQFF.

The chain carries TRBV29-1 and TRBJ2-1; 11 positions agree with TRBD1. Germline values: CDR1 SQVTM, CDR2 ANQGSEA. The CDR3 length is 15 residues. With V trimmed by 5 bases and J by 3 bases, 6 bases remained unmatched. The CDR3 DNA reads as TGCAGCGTTTCCCTGGGGACAGGGGGCTACAATGAGCAGTTCTTC. Translation gives CSVSLGTGGYNEQFF.

V usage is TRBV7-9 and J usage is TRBJ1-6, with a possible D match to TRBD1 (6 bases). The CDR3 totals 15 residues. V was clipped by 5 bases and J by 7 bases, with 15 bases between them. Germline values: CDR1 SEHNR, CDR2 FQNEAQ (reference sequence). The CDR3 nucleotides read TGTGCCAGCAGCCCTGGGGGGGCAGAGAATTCACCCCTCCACTTT. Translating it yields CASSPGGAENSPLHF.

The rearrangement uses TRBV7-6 and TRBJ2-7; tentatively, D is TRBD2 (6 bases). Trimming stripped 4 bases from V and 2 bases from J, with 15 bases between. In germline, CDR1 is SGHVS, CDR2 FNYEAQ. The CDR3 runs 15 residues. CDR3 residues: CASSSGALATYEQYF. CDR3 DNA sequence: TGTGCCAGCAGCTCCGGAGCACTAGCTACCTACGAGCAGTACTTC.

This sequence joins TRBV10-3 and TRBJ2-1; 7 positions match TRBD1. The ends lost 7 bases at V and 9 bases at J; junction bases unmatched: 6. CDR3 size: 12 residues. Germline V gene data show CDR1 as ENHRY and CDR2 as SYGVKD. CDR3 sequence (DNA): TGTGCCATCATGCACGGGGACAGTGAGCAGTTCTTC. This encodes CAIMHGDSEQFF.

This clonotype has a handful of counts. This chain connects TRBV5-1 to TRBJ2-2; D unclear. The CDR3 totals 14 residues. Germline loops: CDR1 SGHRS, CDR2 YFSETQ. The V end was cut by 5 bases, the J end by 6 bases, with 14 bases between. The CDR3 nucleotides are TGCGCCAGCAGAACCCCGGCGGCGGCCGGGGAGCTGTTTTTT. This codes for CASRTPAAAGELFF.

This clonotype has only a few counts. The rearrangement joins TRBV27 to TRBJ2-3, with D possibly TRBD2 on 5 matching bases. Per germline, CDR1 MNHEY and CDR2 SMNVEV (reference sequence). Trimming removed 4 bases at V and 0 bases at J, with 11 bases between. The CDR3 length is 15 residues. In DNA, the CDR3 is TGTGCCAGCAGTTCTCCCTGGACTAGCACAGATACGCAGTATTTT. This encodes CASSSPWTSTDTQYF.

The chain combines TRBV27 with TRBJ2-7, with 11 bases fitting TRBD1. Unmatched junction bases numbered 5, after V lost 6 bases and J lost 1 base. Per the germline V gene, CDR1 is MNHEY and CDR2 is SMNVEV (reference sequence). This CDR3 is 15 amino acids long. The CDR3, as DNA: TGTGCCAGCAGGAGGACAGGGGGCAAGTCCTACGAGCAGTACTTC. Translation gives CASRRTGGKSYEQYF.

The chain has TRBV5-1 and TRBJ2-7; the match to TRBD2 covers 13 bases. There are 13 residues in the CDR3. The V and J ends lost 5 bases and 6 bases, in that order; junction bases with no gene match: 2. The germline V gene encodes CDR1 SGHRS and CDR2 YFSETQ. CDR3 bases: TGCGCCAGCAGACTAGCGGGAGGGACCGAGCAGTACTTC. Its translation is CASRLAGGTEQYF.